This T cell receptor (beta chain) was obtained from a study of control samples from healthy donors and cancer patients. Libraries were prepared by immunoSEQ multiplex PCR; TCRdb keeps only in-frame clonotypes and omits some of them. The profile shows 150,000 to 200,000 clones, less than 95% of them singletons. The length of the CDR3 is 14 residues. The germline V gene encodes CDR1 DFQATT and CDR2 SNEGSKA (reference sequence). After removal of 3 bases from V and 0 bases from J, the junction contained 4 bases not matched to a gene. This clonotype was obtained from a man in his sixties with colorectal cancer. Source material: PBMCs. V usage is TRBV20-1 and J usage is TRBJ1-2; 7 bases are a match to TRBD1. CDR3: CSASYQGANYGYTF. DNA for the CDR3: TGCAGTGCTAGTTATCAGGGGGCTAACTATGGCTACACCTTC.